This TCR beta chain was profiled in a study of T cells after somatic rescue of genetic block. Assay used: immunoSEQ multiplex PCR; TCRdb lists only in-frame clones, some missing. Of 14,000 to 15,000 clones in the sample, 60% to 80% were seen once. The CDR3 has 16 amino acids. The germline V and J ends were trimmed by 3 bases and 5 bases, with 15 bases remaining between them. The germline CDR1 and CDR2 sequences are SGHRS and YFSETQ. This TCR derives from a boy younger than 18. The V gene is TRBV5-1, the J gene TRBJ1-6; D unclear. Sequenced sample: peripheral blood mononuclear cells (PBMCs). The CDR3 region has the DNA TGCGCCAGCAGCTCCTATGACGAAGGGCATAATTCACCCCTCCACTTT. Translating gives CASSSYDEGHNSPLHF.